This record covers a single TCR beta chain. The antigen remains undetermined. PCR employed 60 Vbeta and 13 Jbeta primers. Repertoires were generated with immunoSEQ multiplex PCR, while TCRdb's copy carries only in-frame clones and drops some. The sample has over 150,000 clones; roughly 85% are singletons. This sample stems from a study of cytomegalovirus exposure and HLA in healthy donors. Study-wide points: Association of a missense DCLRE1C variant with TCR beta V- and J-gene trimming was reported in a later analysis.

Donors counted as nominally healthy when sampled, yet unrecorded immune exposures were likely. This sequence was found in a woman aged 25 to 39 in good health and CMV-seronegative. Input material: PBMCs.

DNA for the CDR3: TGTGCCAGCAGGCCGGGGTCAGATACGCAGTATTTT. It translates to CASRPGSDTQYF. The J gene is TRBJ2-3, the V gene TRBV7-9; D is perhaps TRBD2 (5 bases). The germline V and J ends were trimmed by 6 bases and 4 bases, with 8 bases remaining between them. Germline V gives CDR1 SEHNR, CDR2 FQNEAQ (reference sequence). The CDR3 is 12 amino acids.